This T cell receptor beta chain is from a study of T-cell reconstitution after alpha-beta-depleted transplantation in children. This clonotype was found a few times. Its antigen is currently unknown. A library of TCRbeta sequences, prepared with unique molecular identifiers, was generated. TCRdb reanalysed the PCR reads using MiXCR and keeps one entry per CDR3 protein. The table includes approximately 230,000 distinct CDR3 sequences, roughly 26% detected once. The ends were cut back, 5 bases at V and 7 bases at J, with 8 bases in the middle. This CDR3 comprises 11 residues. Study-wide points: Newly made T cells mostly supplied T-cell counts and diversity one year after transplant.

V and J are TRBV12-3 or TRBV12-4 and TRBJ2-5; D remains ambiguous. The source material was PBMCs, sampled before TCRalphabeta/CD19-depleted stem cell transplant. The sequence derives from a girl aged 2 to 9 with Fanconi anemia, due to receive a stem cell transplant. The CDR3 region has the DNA TGTGCCAGCAGTCAATCTGGGACCCAGTACTTC. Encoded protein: CASSQSGTQYF.